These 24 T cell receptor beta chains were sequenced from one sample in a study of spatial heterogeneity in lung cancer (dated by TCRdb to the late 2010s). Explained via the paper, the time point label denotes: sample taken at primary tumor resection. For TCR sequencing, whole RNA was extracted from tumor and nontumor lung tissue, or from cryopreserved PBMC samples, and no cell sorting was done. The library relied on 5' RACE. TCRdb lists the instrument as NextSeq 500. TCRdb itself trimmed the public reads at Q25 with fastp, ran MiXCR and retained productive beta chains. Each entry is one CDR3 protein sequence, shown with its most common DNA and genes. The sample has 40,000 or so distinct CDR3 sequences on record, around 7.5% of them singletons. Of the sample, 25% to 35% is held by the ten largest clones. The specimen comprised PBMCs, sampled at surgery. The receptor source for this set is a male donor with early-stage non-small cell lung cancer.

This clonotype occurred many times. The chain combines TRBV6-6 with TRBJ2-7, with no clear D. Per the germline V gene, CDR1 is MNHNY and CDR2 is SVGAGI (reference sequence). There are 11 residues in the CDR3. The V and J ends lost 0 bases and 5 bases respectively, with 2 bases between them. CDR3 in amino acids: CASSYSDEQYF. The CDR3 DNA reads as TGTGCCAGCAGTTACTCGGACGAGCAGTACTTC.

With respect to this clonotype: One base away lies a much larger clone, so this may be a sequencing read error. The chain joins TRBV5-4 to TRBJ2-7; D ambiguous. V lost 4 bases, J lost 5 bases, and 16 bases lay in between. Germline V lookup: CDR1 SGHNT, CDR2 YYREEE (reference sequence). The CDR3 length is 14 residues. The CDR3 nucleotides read TGTGCCAGCAGCCCGGACCAACGGTCCCACGAGCAGTACTTC. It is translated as CASSPDQRSHEQYF.

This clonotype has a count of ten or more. The CDR3 is CASGLRESYNSPLHF. The CDR3 coding sequence is TGTGCCAGCGGCCTCAGAGAATCCTATAATTCACCCCTCCACTTT. V gene TRBV28 combines with J gene TRBJ1-6; D is unresolved. The CDR3 runs 15 residues. Germline V gives CDR1 MDHEN, CDR2 SYDVKM. V was clipped by 8 bases and J by 1 base, with 12 bases between them.

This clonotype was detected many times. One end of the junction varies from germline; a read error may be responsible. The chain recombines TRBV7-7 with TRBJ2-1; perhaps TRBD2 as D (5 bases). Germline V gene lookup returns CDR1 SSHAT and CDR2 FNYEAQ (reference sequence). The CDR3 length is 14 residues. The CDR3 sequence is CASSPAESYNEQFF. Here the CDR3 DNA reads TGTGCTAGCAGCCCAGCGGAATCCTACAATGAGCAGTTCTTC.

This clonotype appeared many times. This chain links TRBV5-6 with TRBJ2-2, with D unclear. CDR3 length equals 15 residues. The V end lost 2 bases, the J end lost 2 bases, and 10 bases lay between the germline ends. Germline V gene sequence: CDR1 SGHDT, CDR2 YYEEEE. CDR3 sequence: CASSFFGPNTGELFF. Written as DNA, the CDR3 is TGTGCCAGCAGCTTCTTCGGACCTAACACCGGGGAGCTGTTTTTT.

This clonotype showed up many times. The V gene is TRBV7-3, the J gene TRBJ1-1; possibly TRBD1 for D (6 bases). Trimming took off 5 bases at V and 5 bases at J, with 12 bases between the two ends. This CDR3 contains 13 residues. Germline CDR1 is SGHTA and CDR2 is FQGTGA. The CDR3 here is CASSPQGGTEAFF. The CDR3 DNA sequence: TGTGCCAGCAGCCCACAAGGGGGAACTGAAGCTTTCTTT. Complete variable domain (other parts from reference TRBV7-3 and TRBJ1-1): GAGVSQTPSNKVTEKGKYVELRCDPISGHTALYWYRQSLGQGPEFLIYFQGTGAADDSGLPNDRFFAVRPEGSVSTLKIQRTERGDSAVYLCASSPQGGTEAFFGQGTRLTVV.

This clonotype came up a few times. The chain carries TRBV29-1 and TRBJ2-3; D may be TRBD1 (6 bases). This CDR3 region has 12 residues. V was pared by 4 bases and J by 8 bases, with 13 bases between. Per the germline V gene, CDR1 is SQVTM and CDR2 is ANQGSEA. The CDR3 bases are TGCAGCGTTGGACAGGACGGGCCTACGCAGTATTTT. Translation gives CSVGQDGPTQYF.

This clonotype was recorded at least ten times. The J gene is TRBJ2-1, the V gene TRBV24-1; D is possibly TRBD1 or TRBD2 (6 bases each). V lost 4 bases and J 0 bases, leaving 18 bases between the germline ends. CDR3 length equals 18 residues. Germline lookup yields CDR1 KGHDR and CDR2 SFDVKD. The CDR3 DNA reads TGTGCCACCAGTGACCCCGGTCGAGGGGGGAACTCCTACAATGAGCAGTTCTTC. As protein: CATSDPGRGGNSYNEQFF.

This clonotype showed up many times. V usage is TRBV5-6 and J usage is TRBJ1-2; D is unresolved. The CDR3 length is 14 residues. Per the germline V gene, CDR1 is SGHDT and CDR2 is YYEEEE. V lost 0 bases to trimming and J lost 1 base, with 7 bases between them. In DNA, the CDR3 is TGTGCCAGCAGCTTGGTGGGCGTTAACTATGGCTACACCTTC. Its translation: CASSLVGVNYGYTF.

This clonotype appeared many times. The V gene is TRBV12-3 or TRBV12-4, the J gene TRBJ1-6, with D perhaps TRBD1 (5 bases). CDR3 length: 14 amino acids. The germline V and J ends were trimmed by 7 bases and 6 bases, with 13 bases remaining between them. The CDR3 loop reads CASNLDIVNSPLHF. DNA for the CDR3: TGTGCCAGCAACCTGGACATTGTTAATTCACCCCTCCACTTT.

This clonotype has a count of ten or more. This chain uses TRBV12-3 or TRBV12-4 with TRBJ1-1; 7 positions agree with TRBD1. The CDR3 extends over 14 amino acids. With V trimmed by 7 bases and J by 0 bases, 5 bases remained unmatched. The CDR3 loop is CASTRTGLNTEAFF. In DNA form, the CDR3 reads TGTGCCAGCACCAGGACAGGCCTGAACACTGAAGCTTTCTTT.

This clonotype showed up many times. The CDR3 reads CASSGNTEAFF. DNA of the CDR3: TGTGCCAGCAGTGGGAACACTGAAGCTTTCTTT. The chain joins TRBV6-5 to TRBJ1-1; D call uncertain. Looked up from germline, CDR1 is MNHEY and CDR2 is SVGAGI. V shed 5 bases and J shed 1 base, with 2 bases lying between them. The CDR3 is made up of 11 amino acids.

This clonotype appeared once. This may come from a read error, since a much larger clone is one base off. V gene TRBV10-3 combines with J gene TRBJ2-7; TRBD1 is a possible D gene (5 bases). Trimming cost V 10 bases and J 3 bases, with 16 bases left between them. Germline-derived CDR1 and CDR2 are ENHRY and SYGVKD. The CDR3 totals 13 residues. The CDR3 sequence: CATSRARDYEQYF. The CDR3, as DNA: TGTGCCACCTCTCGTGCCAGGGACTACGAGCAGTACTTC.

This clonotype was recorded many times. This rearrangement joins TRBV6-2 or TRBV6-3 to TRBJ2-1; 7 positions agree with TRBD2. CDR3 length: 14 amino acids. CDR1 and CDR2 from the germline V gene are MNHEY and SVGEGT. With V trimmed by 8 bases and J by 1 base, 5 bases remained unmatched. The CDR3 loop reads CASERDRSYNEQFF. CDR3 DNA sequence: TGTGCCAGCGAGCGGGATAGGTCCTACAATGAGCAGTTCTTC.

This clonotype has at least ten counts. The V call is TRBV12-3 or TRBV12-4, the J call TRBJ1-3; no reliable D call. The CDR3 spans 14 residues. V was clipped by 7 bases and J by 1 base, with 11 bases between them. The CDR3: CASTTRSSGNTIYF. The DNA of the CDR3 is TGTGCCAGCACCACCCGGAGTTCTGGAAACACCATATATTTT.

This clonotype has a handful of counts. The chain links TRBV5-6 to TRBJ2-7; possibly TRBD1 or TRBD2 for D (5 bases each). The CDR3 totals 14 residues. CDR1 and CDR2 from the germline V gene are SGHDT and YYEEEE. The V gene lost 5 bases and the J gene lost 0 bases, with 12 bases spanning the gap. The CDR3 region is CASRPRGSSYEQYF. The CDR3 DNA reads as TGTGCCAGCAGGCCACGGGGCAGCTCCTACGAGCAGTACTTC.

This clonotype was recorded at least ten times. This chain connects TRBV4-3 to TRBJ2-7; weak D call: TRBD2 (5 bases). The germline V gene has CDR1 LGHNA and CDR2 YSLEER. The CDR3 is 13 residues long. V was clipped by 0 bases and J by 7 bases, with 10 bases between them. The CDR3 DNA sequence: TGCGCCAGCAGCCAAGAAGTCCCGGGGGAGCAGTACTTC. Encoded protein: CASSQEVPGEQYF.

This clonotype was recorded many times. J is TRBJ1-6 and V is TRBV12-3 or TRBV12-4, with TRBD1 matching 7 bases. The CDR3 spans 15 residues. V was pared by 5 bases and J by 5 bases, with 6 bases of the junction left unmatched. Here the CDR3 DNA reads TGTGCCAGCAGTGTTGGGACAGTGCATAATTCACCCCTCCACTTT. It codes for CASSVGTVHNSPLHF.

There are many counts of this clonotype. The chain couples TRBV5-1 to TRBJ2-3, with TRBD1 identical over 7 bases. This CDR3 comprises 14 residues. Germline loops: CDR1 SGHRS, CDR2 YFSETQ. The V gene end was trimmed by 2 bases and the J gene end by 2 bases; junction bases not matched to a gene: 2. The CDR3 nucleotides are TGCGCCAGCAGCTTCACAGGGGCCACAGATACGCAGTATTTT. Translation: CASSFTGATDTQYF.

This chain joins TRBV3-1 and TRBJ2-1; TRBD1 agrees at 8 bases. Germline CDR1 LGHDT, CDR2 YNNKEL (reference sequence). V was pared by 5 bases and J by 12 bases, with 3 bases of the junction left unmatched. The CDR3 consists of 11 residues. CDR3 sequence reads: CASSVGQGQFF. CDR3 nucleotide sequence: TGTGCCAGCAGCGTTGGACAGGGGCAGTTCTTC.

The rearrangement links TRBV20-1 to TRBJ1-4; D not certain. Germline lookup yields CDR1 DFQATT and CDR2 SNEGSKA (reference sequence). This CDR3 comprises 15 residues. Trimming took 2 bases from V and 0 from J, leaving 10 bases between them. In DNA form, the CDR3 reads TGCAGTGCTAGATATAAGGGAGCAACTAATGAAAAACTGTTTTTT. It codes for CSARYKGATNEKLFF.

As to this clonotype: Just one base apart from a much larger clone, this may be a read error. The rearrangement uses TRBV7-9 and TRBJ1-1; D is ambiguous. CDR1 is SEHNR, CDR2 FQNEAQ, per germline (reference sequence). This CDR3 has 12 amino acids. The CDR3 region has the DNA TGTGCCACCAGCTTAGTGAACACTGAAGCTTTCTTT. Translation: CATSLVNTEAFF.

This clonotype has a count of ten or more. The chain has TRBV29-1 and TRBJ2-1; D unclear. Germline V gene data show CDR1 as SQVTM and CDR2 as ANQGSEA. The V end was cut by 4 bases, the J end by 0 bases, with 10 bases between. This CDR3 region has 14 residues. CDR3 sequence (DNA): TGCAGCGTTGTAATCCCTCCCTCCTACAATGAGCAGTTCTTC. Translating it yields CSVVIPPSYNEQFF.

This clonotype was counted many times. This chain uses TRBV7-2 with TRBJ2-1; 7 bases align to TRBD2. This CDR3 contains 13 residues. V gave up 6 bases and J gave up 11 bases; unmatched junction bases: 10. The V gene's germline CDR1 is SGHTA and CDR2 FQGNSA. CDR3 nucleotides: TGTGCCAGCAGACTGGAGGGGACTAAGCAGCAGTTCTTC. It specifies CASRLEGTKQQFF.